In this sample, the clone carrying this TCR beta chain turned up many times. TCRdb recomputed calls from the 5' RACE reads with MiXCR, one row per CDR3 protein. The sample gives about 53,000 distinct CDR3 sequences, roughly 14% of which show up once; around 15% is in the top ten. The sample belongs to a study of T cells of healthy individuals. The V gene's germline CDR1 is KGHSH and CDR2 LQKENI. Trimming cost V 5 bases and J 6 bases, with 17 bases left between them. The CDR3 is 14 residues long. The sequence was obtained from a human donor in good health. V gene TRBV18 combines with J gene TRBJ2-7; the D call may be TRBD1 or TRBD2 (6 bases each). CDR3 nucleotides: TGTGCCAGCTCATACGGGGGCCGCCCTACCGAGCAGTACTTC. Protein: CASSYGGRPTEQYF.